Presented here are 28 T cell receptor beta chains from one specimen sequenced in a study of blood T cell repertoires in COVID-19. TCRdb keeps only in-frame clones here, not all; method: immunoSEQ multiplex PCR. In the table there are some 150,000 clones, approximately 84% of which are singletons. The specimen was peripheral blood. The receptors shown here come from a human donor with acute or convalescent COVID-19. The donor label of this sample is uncertain.

This clone has a single count. The V and J genes are TRBV6-2 or TRBV6-3 and TRBJ1-2; the match to TRBD1 covers 7 bases. Trimming took 5 bases from V and 2 from J; bases not matched to a gene: 2. The CDR3 length is 13 residues. Germline CDR1 reads MNHEY; CDR2 reads SVGEGT. CDR3 sequence reads: CASSLRGNYGYTF. The CDR3 DNA reads as TGTGCCAGCAGTCTCAGGGGGAACTATGGCTACACCTTC.

Only a few counts were recorded for this clone. V is TRBV4-3 and J is TRBJ1-5; TRBD1 matches at 9 bases. Trimming took 4 bases from V and 5 from J; bases not matched to a gene: 6. The length of the CDR3 is 15 residues. Germline loops: CDR1 LGHNA, CDR2 YSLEER. CDR3 nucleotides: TGCGCCAGCAGCCGCACAGGGGGCCAGGATCAGCCCCAGCATTTT. Its protein is CASSRTGGQDQPQHF.

This clone has more than one count but fewer than ten. The chain combines TRBV3-1 (or the pseudogene TRBV3-2) with TRBJ1-1; D gene uncertain. Trimming left V 0 bases short and J 2 bases short, with 7 bases between. Germline values: CDR1 LGHDT, CDR2 YNNKEL (reference sequence). CDR3 length: 14 residues. In DNA, the CDR3 is TGTGCCAGCAGCCAAGAAGCTGCTAACACTGAAGCTTTCTTT. Its protein is CASSQEAANTEAFF.

The rearrangement uses TRBV3-1 (or the pseudogene TRBV3-2) and TRBJ2-2; D might be TRBD1 (6 bases). The CDR3 has 15 residues. Per germline, CDR1 LGHDT and CDR2 YNNKEL (reference sequence). V was cut by 3 bases and J by 5 bases, with 13 bases left in between. The CDR3 reads CASSQGHGKTGELFF. CDR3 bases: TGTGCCAGCAGCCAGGGACATGGGAAGACCGGGGAGCTGTTTTTT.

The chain joins TRBV27 to TRBJ2-1; 11 nucleotides align to TRBD2. With V trimmed by 0 bases and J by 5 bases, 9 bases remained unmatched. Germline V gives CDR1 MNHEY, CDR2 SMNVEV (reference sequence). The CDR3 loop spans 18 amino acids. The CDR3 coding sequence is TGTGCCAGCAGTTTATCATCCCCTCTAGCGGGGGGAAACAATGAGCAGTTCTTC. Its translation: CASSLSSPLAGGNNEQFF.

V usage is TRBV5-1 and J usage is TRBJ1-2; 9 bases agree with TRBD1. Germline lookup yields CDR1 SGHRS and CDR2 YFSETQ. This CDR3 is built from 16 residues. J was trimmed by 1 base and V by 2 bases; bases with no gene match: 6. In DNA, the CDR3 is TGCGCCAGCAGCTTTGGGGACAGGGCTCGTAACTATGGCTACACCTTC. Amino acid sequence: CASSFGDRARNYGYTF.

The chain links TRBV28 to TRBJ2-5, with a tentative D call TRBD1 (5 bases). Trimming pared 4 bases from V and 5 bases from J, leaving 11 bases between. The CDR3 totals 13 residues. Looked up from germline, CDR1 is MDHEN and CDR2 is SYDVKM. In DNA form, the CDR3 reads TGTGCCAGCAGTTCCCCAGGGTGGGAGACCCAGTACTTC. This encodes CASSSPGWETQYF.

This clone was observed a single time. V and J are TRBV6-2 or TRBV6-3 and TRBJ2-3, with TRBD1 matching 10 bases. Per germline, CDR1 MNHEY and CDR2 SVGEGT. Trimming took 2 bases from V and 3 from J; bases not matched to a gene: 5. This CDR3 region has 16 residues. This CDR3 is CASSYRQGAFTDTQYF. The CDR3, as DNA: TGTGCCAGCAGTTACCGACAGGGGGCGTTTACAGATACGCAGTATTTT.

J is TRBJ1-1 and V is TRBV28; 10 bases are a match to TRBD1. V was pared by 6 bases and J by 5 bases, with 6 bases of the junction left unmatched. The germline V gene encodes CDR1 MDHEN and CDR2 SYDVKM. CDR3 length equals 14 residues. The CDR3 sequence is CASRTGTGETEAFF. CDR3 DNA: TGTGCCAGCAGGACCGGGACAGGGGAGACTGAAGCTTTCTTT. The full variable domain, with the rest looked up from reference TRBV28 and TRBJ1-1, is DVKVTQSSRYLVKRTGEKVFLECVQDMDHENMFWYRQDPGLGLRLIYFSYDVKMKEKGDIPEGYSVSREKKERFSLILESASTNQTSMYLCASRTGTGETEAFFGQGTRLTVV.

This chain uses TRBV7-2 with TRBJ2-7; no clear D gene. This CDR3 comprises 11 residues. V was cut by 5 bases and J by 3 bases, with 5 bases left in between. Germline-derived CDR1 and CDR2 are SGHTA and FQGNSA. The CDR3 nucleotides are TGTGCCAGCAGCCAATTCTACGAGCAGTACTTC. As protein: CASSQFYEQYF.

V gene TRBV30 combines with J gene TRBJ1-4; maybe TRBD1 (5 bases). V lost 0 bases and J lost 4, with 15 bases in between. This CDR3 contains 16 residues. The germline gives CDR1 GTSNPN, CDR2 SVGIG (reference sequence). CDR3 DNA: TGTGCCTGGAGTGTAATGGACAACCGTTATAATGAAAAACTGTTTTTT. Protein product: CAWSVMDNRYNEKLFF. Variable domain in full (rest from reference TRBV30 and TRBJ1-4): SQTIHQWPATLVQPVGSPLSLECTVEGTSNPNLYWYRQAAGRGLQLLFYSVGIGQISSEVPQNLSASRPQDRQFILSSKKLLLSDSGFYLCAWSVMDNRYNEKLFFGSGTQLSVL.

This rearrangement joins TRBV7-2 to TRBJ1-1; tentatively, D is TRBD1 (6 bases). This CDR3 is 15 amino acids long. V was clipped by 5 bases and J by 4 bases, with 17 bases between them. Germline lookup yields CDR1 SGHTA and CDR2 FQGNSA. DNA of the CDR3: TGTGCCAGCAGCCAAACCGGGCGGGGGCTCACTGAAGCTTTCTTT. It yields the protein CASSQTGRGLTEAFF.

The J gene is TRBJ2-7, the V gene TRBV7-2; TRBD2 aligns across 9 bases. The CDR3 runs 14 residues. The V gene's germline CDR1 is SGHTA and CDR2 FQGNSA. V lost 2 bases and J lost 1; bases outside the gene matches: 0. As DNA, the CDR3 is TGTGCCAGCAGCTTAACTAGCGGGTCCTACGAGCAGTACTTC. Translation: CASSLTSGSYEQYF. The variable domain in full, completed from reference TRBV7-2 and TRBJ2-7, reads GAGVSQSPSNKVTEKGKDVELRCDPISGHTALYWYRQSLGQGLEFLIYFQGNSAPDKSGLPSDRFSAERTGGSVSTLTIQRTQQEDSAVYLCASSLTSGSYEQYFGPGTRLTVT.

The chain has TRBV6-5 and TRBJ1-2; D is possibly TRBD1 (5 bases). Germline V gives CDR1 MNHEY, CDR2 SVGAGI. V was pared by 11 bases and J by 8 bases, with 15 bases between. This CDR3 comprises 11 residues. The CDR3 loop is CASHRGEGYTF. CDR3 nucleotides: TGTGCCTCTCACCGGGGGGAAGGCTACACCTTC.

The chain has TRBV4-1 and TRBJ2-3; D may be TRBD2 (6 bases). CDR3 length: 18 residues. CDR1 and CDR2 (germline): MGHRA, YSYEKL. V gave up 4 bases and J gave up 3 bases, with 23 bases separating them. DNA of the CDR3: TGCGCCAGCAGCCTCTCCCCGTCCGGGACTGATGTAACAGATACGCAGTATTTT. This sequence encodes CASSLSPSGTDVTDTQYF.

The genes are TRBV4-1 and TRBJ2-7; the D gene is possibly TRBD1 (6 bases). This CDR3 spans 16 amino acids. The V and J ends lost 1 base and 3 bases respectively, with 16 bases between them. Germline V gene lookup returns CDR1 MGHRA and CDR2 YSYEKL. Written as DNA, the CDR3 is TGCGCCAGCAGCCAAGGGTACCGGACAGACAACTACGAGCAGTACTTC. Residues: CASSQGYRTDNYEQYF.

The CDR3 coding sequence is TGCAGCGTTTTGGGGGCACAGGGAAACTCTGGAAACACCATATATTTT. As protein: CSVLGAQGNSGNTIYF. V and J are TRBV29-1 and TRBJ1-3; D is perhaps TRBD1 (6 bases). V was shortened by 5 bases and J by 0 bases, with 17 bases between the two germline ends. This CDR3 has 16 amino acids. Per the germline V gene, CDR1 is SQVTM and CDR2 is ANQGSEA.

This clone has just one count. The genes are TRBV6-5 and TRBJ2-6; D may be TRBD1 (5 bases). V lost 10 bases and J lost 5, with 12 bases in between. Germline values: CDR1 MNHEY, CDR2 SVGAGI. This CDR3 has 13 residues. The CDR3 loop reads CATRALRANVLTF. The DNA of the CDR3 is TGTGCCACCAGGGCCCTCAGGGCCAACGTCCTGACTTTC.

This chain links TRBV28 with TRBJ2-5; a possible D gene is TRBD1 (6 bases). This CDR3 has 14 residues. Trimming shortened V by 4 bases and J by 2 bases, and 11 bases separated the two germline ends. Germline V gives CDR1 MDHEN, CDR2 SYDVKM. CDR3 region: CASSSGQFQETQYF. The DNA for the CDR3 is TGTGCCAGCAGTTCAGGACAGTTTCAAGAGACCCAGTACTTC.

This chain joins TRBV11-3 and TRBJ1-3; 7 nucleotides line up with TRBD1. Germline V CDR1 and CDR2: SGHNT, YENEEA. Germline trimming cut 3 bases from V and 6 bases from J; bases unmatched to any gene: 5. This CDR3 has 14 residues. CDR3 coding DNA: TGTGCCAGCAGCTTTGGCAGGGGGGAAAACACCATATATTTT. It codes for CASSFGRGENTIYF.

The rearrangement links TRBV2 to TRBJ2-6, with 8 bases identical to TRBD1. V gave up 2 bases and J gave up 4 bases; unmatched junction bases: 10. Germline loops: CDR1 SNHLY, CDR2 FYNNEI. The CDR3 loop spans 18 amino acids. The CDR3 bases are TGTGCCAGCAGTGAAAGAGGCAGGGGGCGAACCGGGGCCAACGTCCTGACTTTC. It yields the protein CASSERGRGRTGANVLTF. The full variable domain, completed using reference TRBV2 and TRBJ2-6, is EPEVTQTPSHQVTQMGQEVILRCVPISNHLYFYWYRQILGQKVEFLVSFYNNEISEKSEIFDDQFSVERPDGSNFTLKIRSTKLEDSAMYFCASSERGRGRTGANVLTFGAGSRLTVL.

The chain employs TRBV6-5 and TRBJ2-7; D possibly corresponds to TRBD2 (5 bases). Trimming took off 6 bases at V and 7 bases at J, with 19 bases between the two ends. The germline V gene encodes CDR1 MNHEY and CDR2 SVGAGI. The CDR3 is 14 residues long. CDR3 amino acids: CASSDTRASKEQYV. CDR3 bases: TGTGCCAGCAGCGATACTAGGGCGAGTAAAGAGCAGTACGTC.

The chain carries TRBV7-2 and TRBJ2-3; 8 bases match TRBD2. CDR3 length: 15 residues. With 5 bases clipped from V and 3 bases from J, the junction kept 7 bases outside the gene matches. Germline V lookup: CDR1 SGHTA, CDR2 FQGNSA. CDR3 sequence reads: CASSPGGTRTDTQYF. CDR3 nucleotides: TGTGCCAGCAGCCCGGGGGGGACTAGAACAGATACGCAGTATTTT.

Regarding this clone: This CDR3 is also generated by other DNA sequences in the sample. V and J are TRBV19 and TRBJ1-2; D gene unclear. Germline CDR1 and CDR2: LNHDA and SQIVND (reference sequence). The CDR3 extends over 12 amino acids. V lost 1 base and J lost 8, with 8 bases in between. CDR3 amino acids: CASSIGGGGYTF. The CDR3 nucleotides are TGTGCCAGTAGTATAGGCGGAGGGGGCTACACCTTC.

This clone turned up a few times. The chain couples TRBV2 to TRBJ1-2; D possibly corresponds to TRBD1 (6 bases). CDR1 and CDR2 from the germline V gene are SNHLY and FYNNEI. Trimming left V 2 bases short and J 9 bases short, with 16 bases between. The CDR3 runs 14 residues. CDR3 amino acids: CASSENPRGDSYTF. The CDR3 nucleotides are TGTGCCAGCAGTGAAAACCCCAGGGGCGATAGCTACACCTTC.

V and J are TRBV7-2 and TRBJ1-1, with D possibly TRBD1 on 5 matching bases. Looked up from germline, CDR1 is SGHTA and CDR2 is FQGNSA. CDR3 length: 15 residues. V gave up 0 bases and J gave up 1 base, with 9 bases separating them. The CDR3 DNA reads as TGTGCCAGCAGCTTAGCGCCAGGGAAGAACACTGAAGCTTTCTTT. It encodes CASSLAPGKNTEAFF.

The chain couples TRBV7-2 to TRBJ2-4; no clear D. V shed 2 bases and J shed 2 bases, with 4 bases lying between them. CDR1 and CDR2 (germline): SGHTA, FQGNSA. This CDR3 has 13 residues. The CDR3 DNA reads as TGTGCCAGCAGCTTACCCTCCAAAAACATTCAGTACTTC. Protein sequence: CASSLPSKNIQYF.

J is TRBJ2-3 and V is TRBV10-3; 8 bases are shared with TRBD2. Trimming took 2 bases from V and 4 from J; bases not matched to a gene: 5. The germline CDR1 and CDR2 sequences are ENHRY and SYGVKD. The CDR3 covers 15 residues. CDR3 bases: TGTGCCATCAGTGAGCGGGGGGGGGAGGCAGATACGCAGTATTTT. Protein: CAISERGGEADTQYF.